These T cell receptor beta chains were read from a single sample in a study of shared clonotypes between healthy human individuals. Measured with immunoSEQ multiplex PCR; TCRdb has only the in-frame clones, and not every one. The repertoire includes millions of clones, 85% to 95% of them detected once, and more than 1.5% sits in the top ten. The sequenced sample was naive CD8+ T cells from PBMCs. The receptors were sampled from a man between 18 and 29 years old in good health. Some clones in this sample may be carry-over from other donors' samples. CDR3s include the opening cysteine and the closing phenylalanine or tryptophan.

>TRBV27|TRBJ2-5
CASSPFGGETQYF
>TRBV30|TRBJ2-1
CAWSALGNEQFF
>TRBV29-1|TRBJ2-5
CSVRDGKETQYF
>TRBV10-3|TRBJ1-6
CAISETGTANSPLHF
>TRBV4-1|TRBJ2-6
CASNSGANVLTF
>TRBV13|TRBJ1-2
CASSSRNSNYGYTF
>TRBV5-4|TRBJ2-2
CASSLARETGELFF
>TRBV28|TRBJ2-1
CASSPGMYNEQFF
>TRBV5-6|TRBJ2-3
CASSFTGLAGEWGTDTQYF
>TRBV28|TRBJ1-5
CASSFESGQSDGSGGMSPQHF
>TRBV9|TRBJ2-5
CASSVASSGSWEETQYF
>TRBV6-5|TRBJ1-2
CASSSSYGYTF
>TRBV15|TRBJ2-7
CATSRDGREGEYEQYF
>TRBV2|TRBJ2-1
CASSEVGTMFPNEQFF
>TRBV7-8|TRBJ1-3
CASSSAWGAGNTIYF
>TRBV27|TRBJ1-4
CASSLSGMGGEKLFF
>TRBV19|TRBJ2-1
CATGLGGPNEQFF
>TRBV7-9|TRBJ2-2
CASSLFRGGANTGELFF
>TRBV29-1|TRBJ2-2
CSVEGQTFTGELFF
>TRBV7-9|TRBJ1-2
CASSLERGDGYTF
>TRBV5-1|TRBJ2-1
CASSSGTTNEQFF
>TRBV27|TRBJ2-7
CASSPLDRLRSYEQYF
>TRBV7-6|TRBJ2-5
CASSSTDRVGETQYF
>TRBV10-3|TRBJ1-1
CAIREGGTEAFF
>TRBV28|TRBJ2-1
CASSWEEREGRDEQFF
>TRBV6-5|TRBJ2-2
CASSPGTGEAGELFF
>TRBV25-1|TRBJ1-2
CASQKDYGYTF
>TRBV7-9|TRBJ2-1
CASGLAGANEQFF
>TRBV20-1|TRBJ2-7
CSATKQYF
>TRBV28|TRBJ1-4
CASSSNRILLNEKLFF
>TRBV7-9|-
CASSPKAGESSYEQYF
>TRBV5-1|TRBJ1-1
CASSLDGTEAFF
>TRBV9|TRBJ2-1
CASSPRGGPRGNEQFF
>TRBV5-8|TRBJ2-1
CASSGRGGNEQFF
>TRBV28|TRBJ1-2
CASRTGEGYGYTF
>TRBV7-9|TRBJ2-1
CASSLKEAISDNEQFF
>TRBV7-9|TRBJ2-7
CASSTRGHNYEQYF
>TRBV5-4|TRBJ2-1
CASSWGASDEQFF
>TRBV11-2|TRBJ2-7
CASSLERLLTYEQYF
>TRBV13|TRBJ1-1
CASSPAPNTEAFF
>TRBV19|TRBJ2-1
CASSTASGSNEQFF
>TRBV9|TRBJ2-1
CASSATGLGELYNEQFF
>TRBV4-3|TRBJ2-7
CASSQDRGESSYEQYF
>TRBV27|TRBJ1-2
CASSLMRTGRYGYTF
>TRBV4-3|TRBJ2-7
CASSQDGGYEQYF
>TRBV6-6|TRBJ2-7
CASSYSAQGGREQYF
>TRBV4-3|TRBJ2-3
CASSAASTDTQYF
>TRBV7-9|TRBJ1-4
CASSLGPSGEKLFF
>TRBV15|TRBJ2-5
CATSRDTSQETQYF
>TRBV27|TRBJ1-5
CASRGGFGPQHF
>TRBV7-3|TRBJ2-5
CASSLIGSPQETQYF
>TRBV2|TRBJ2-5
CASSGRLGTGDIETQYF